This T cell receptor (beta chain) stems from a study of blood T cell repertoires in COVID-19. Study details: Collection of acute and convalescent COVID-19 samples took place in the United States, Italy and Spain.

The repertoire was sequenced with immunoSEQ multiplex PCR; TCRdb's copy has only in-frame clones and lacks some. The sample has roughly 200,000 clones; more than 75% are singletons. This CDR3 has 13 amino acids. The V end lost 9 bases, the J end lost 4 bases, and 13 bases lay between the germline ends. CDR1 and CDR2 (germline): SNHLY, FYNNEI. V gene TRBV2 combines with J gene TRBJ2-1, with unresolved D. This sequence was found in a man in his 60s who had recovered from COVID-19. Sequencing was carried out using peripheral blood. Written as DNA, the CDR3 is TGTGCCAGTGGTCTCGGTCGGTACAATGAGCAGTTCTTC. It specifies CASGLGRYNEQFF.